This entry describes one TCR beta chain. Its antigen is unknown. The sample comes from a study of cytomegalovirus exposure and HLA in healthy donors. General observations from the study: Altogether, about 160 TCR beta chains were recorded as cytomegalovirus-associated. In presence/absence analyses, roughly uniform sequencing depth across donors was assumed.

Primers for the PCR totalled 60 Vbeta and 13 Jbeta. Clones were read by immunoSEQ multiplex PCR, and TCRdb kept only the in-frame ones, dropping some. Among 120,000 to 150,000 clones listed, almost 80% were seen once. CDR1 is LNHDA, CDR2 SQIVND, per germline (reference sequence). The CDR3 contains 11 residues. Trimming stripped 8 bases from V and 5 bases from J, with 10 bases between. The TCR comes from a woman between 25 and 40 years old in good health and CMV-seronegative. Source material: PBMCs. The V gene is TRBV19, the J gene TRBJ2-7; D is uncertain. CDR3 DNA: TGTGCCAGTGAGTCACCTCACGAGCAGTACTTC. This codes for CASESPHEQYF.